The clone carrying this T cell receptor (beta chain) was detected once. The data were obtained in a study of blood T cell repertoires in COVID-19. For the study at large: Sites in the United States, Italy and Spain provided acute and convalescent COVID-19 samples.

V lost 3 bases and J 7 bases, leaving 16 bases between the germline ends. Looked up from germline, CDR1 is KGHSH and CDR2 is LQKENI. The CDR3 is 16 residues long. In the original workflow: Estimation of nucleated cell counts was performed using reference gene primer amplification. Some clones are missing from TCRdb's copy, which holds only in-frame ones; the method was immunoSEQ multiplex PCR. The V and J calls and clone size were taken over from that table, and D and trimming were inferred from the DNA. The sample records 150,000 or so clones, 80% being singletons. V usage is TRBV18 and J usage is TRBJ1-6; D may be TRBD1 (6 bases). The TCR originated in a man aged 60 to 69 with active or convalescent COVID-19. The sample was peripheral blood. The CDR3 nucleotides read TGTGCCAGCTCACCCCGCACACAGGGTGGGAATTCACCCCTCCACTTT. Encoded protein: CASSPRTQGGNSPLHF.